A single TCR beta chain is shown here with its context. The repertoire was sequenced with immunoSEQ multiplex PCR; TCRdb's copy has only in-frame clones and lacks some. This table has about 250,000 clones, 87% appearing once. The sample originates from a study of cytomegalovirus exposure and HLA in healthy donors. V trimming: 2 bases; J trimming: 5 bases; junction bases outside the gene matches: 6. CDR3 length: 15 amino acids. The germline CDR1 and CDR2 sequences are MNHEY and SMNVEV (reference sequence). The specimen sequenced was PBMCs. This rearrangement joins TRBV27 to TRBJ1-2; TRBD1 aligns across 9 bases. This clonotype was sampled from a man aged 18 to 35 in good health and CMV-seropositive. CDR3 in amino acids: CASSLRFGTGYGYTF. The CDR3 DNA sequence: TGTGCCAGCAGTTTACGATTCGGGACAGGGTATGGCTACACCTTC.